This is a list of T cell receptor beta chains from one sample in a study of identical twins. TCRdb re-analysed the 5' RACE reads in MiXCR, keeping a single row per CDR3 protein. Of 450,000 or so distinct CDR3 sequences listed, 24% are singletons. The sample also formed part of further work on T cells expressing NK-cell markers.

The sample was CD4+ T cells sorted from blood. The origin of the receptors is a woman between 18 and 29 years old in good health. Both conserved end residues are part of each CDR3. The D gene is left open where the match is weak. Expanded clones are given a class, and other clones once, few, many or no size at all.

d_call: .; clone_size: few; j_call: TRBJ1-1; v_call: TRBV9; cdr3_aa: CASSVDGMNTEAFF; cdr3_nt: TGTGCCAGCAGCGTAGACGGTATGAACACTGAAGCTTTCTTT
d_call: .; clone_size: few; j_call: TRBJ1-1; v_call: TRBV20-1; cdr3_aa: CSARANRANTEAFF; cdr3_nt: TGCAGTGCTAGAGCTAACAGGGCCAACACTGAAGCTTTCTTT
d_call: TRBD1; clone_size: .; j_call: TRBJ2-7; v_call: TRBV6-5; cdr3_aa: CASTRTGAEQYF; cdr3_nt: TGTGCCAGCACCCGGACAGGGGCCGAGCAGTACTTC
d_call: .; clone_size: few; j_call: TRBJ2-1; v_call: TRBV29-1; cdr3_aa: CSVYREVVNNEQFF; cdr3_nt: TGCAGCGTTTACAGGGAAGTGGTAAACAATGAGCAGTTCTTC
d_call: .; clone_size: .; j_call: TRBJ2-1; v_call: TRBV7-2; cdr3_aa: CASSRADHNEQFF; cdr3_nt: TGTGCCAGCAGCCGGGCAGACCACAATGAGCAGTTCTTC
d_call: TRBD2; clone_size: .; j_call: TRBJ2-5; v_call: TRBV20-1; cdr3_aa: CSAWTSGRQETQYF; cdr3_nt: TGCAGTGCTTGGACTAGCGGGAGGCAAGAGACCCAGTACTTC
d_call: TRBD2; clone_size: .; j_call: TRBJ2-1; v_call: TRBV20-1; cdr3_aa: CSAARLAAYNEQFF; cdr3_nt: TGCAGTGCTGCCAGACTAGCCGCCTACAATGAGCAGTTCTTC
d_call: .; clone_size: few; j_call: TRBJ2-1; v_call: TRBV11-2; cdr3_aa: CASSPWGTSSYNEQFF; cdr3_nt: TGTGCCAGCAGCCCGTGGGGCACGAGCTCCTACAATGAGCAGTTCTTC
d_call: .; clone_size: many; j_call: TRBJ2-4; v_call: TRBV7-6; cdr3_aa: CASSLRDGDIQYF; cdr3_nt: TGTGCCAGCAGCTTGAGGGATGGTGACATTCAGTACTTC
d_call: .; clone_size: .; j_call: TRBJ2-1; v_call: TRBV15; cdr3_aa: CATRKGGEQFF; cdr3_nt: TGTGCCACCAGAAAGGGTGGGGAGCAGTTCTTC
d_call: .; clone_size: few; j_call: TRBJ1-6; v_call: TRBV20-1; cdr3_aa: CSASRGESPLHF; cdr3_nt: TGCAGTGCTAGCAGGGGTGAATCACCCCTCCACTTT
d_call: TRBD1; clone_size: few; j_call: TRBJ1-1; v_call: TRBV6-1; cdr3_aa: CASKAGTGVGTEAFF; cdr3_nt: TGTGCCAGCAAGGCCGGGACAGGGGTTGGGACTGAAGCTTTCTTT
d_call: TRBD2; clone_size: few; j_call: TRBJ2-2; v_call: TRBV6-4; cdr3_aa: CASSPSGGTNTGELFF; cdr3_nt: TGTGCCAGCAGTCCCTCCGGGGGGACGAACACCGGGGAGCTGTTTTTT
d_call: TRBD1; clone_size: many; j_call: TRBJ1-2; v_call: TRBV12-3/TRBV12-4; cdr3_aa: CASSWGQGGGYTF; cdr3_nt: TGTGCCAGCAGTTGGGGACAGGGAGGGGGCTACACCTTC
d_call: TRBD1; clone_size: many; j_call: TRBJ2-2; v_call: TRBV7-3; cdr3_aa: CASIRDRDGAGELFF; cdr3_nt: TGTGCCAGCATCCGGGACAGGGACGGAGCCGGGGAGCTGTTTTTT
d_call: .; clone_size: .; j_call: TRBJ2-1; v_call: TRBV20-1; cdr3_aa: CSARELLDGKDEQFF; cdr3_nt: TGCAGTGCTAGAGAATTACTAGATGGTAAGGATGAGCAGTTCTTC
d_call: .; clone_size: .; j_call: TRBJ2-5; v_call: TRBV5-1; cdr3_aa: CASSIQTQGSQETQYF; cdr3_nt: TGCGCCAGCAGCATCCAGACTCAGGGTTCCCAAGAGACCCAGTACTTC
d_call: .; clone_size: many; j_call: TRBJ2-1; v_call: TRBV9; cdr3_aa: CASSVGAGWGGDEQFF; cdr3_nt: TGTGCCAGCAGCGTAGGGGCTGGGTGGGGTGGAGATGAGCAGTTCTTC
d_call: TRBD2; clone_size: .; j_call: TRBJ2-2; v_call: TRBV4-3; cdr3_aa: CASSVRLAEFAGELFF; cdr3_nt: TGCGCCAGCAGCGTCCGACTAGCAGAGTTTGCCGGGGAGCTGTTTTTT
d_call: TRBD1; clone_size: .; j_call: TRBJ2-1; v_call: TRBV5-1; cdr3_aa: CASSKGQGAVDEQFF; cdr3_nt: TGCGCCAGCAGCAAGGGACAGGGGGCAGTTGATGAGCAGTTCTTC
d_call: .; clone_size: .; j_call: TRBJ1-2; v_call: TRBV6-1; cdr3_aa: CASFSGQGILWGYTF; cdr3_nt: TGTGCCAGTTTTTCGGGACAAGGAATACTATGGGGCTACACCTTC
d_call: TRBD2; clone_size: .; j_call: TRBJ2-7; v_call: TRBV3-1; cdr3_aa: CTSSLKSSGSSGGSEQYF; cdr3_nt: TGTACCAGCAGTTTAAAGTCTAGCGGGAGTTCTGGGGGATCCGAGCAGTACTTC
d_call: TRBD1; clone_size: .; j_call: TRBJ2-4; v_call: TRBV11-2; cdr3_aa: CASSRDREDIQYF; cdr3_nt: TGTGCCAGCAGCCGGGACAGGGAGGACATTCAGTACTTC
d_call: TRBD2; clone_size: few; j_call: TRBJ2-1; v_call: TRBV20-1; cdr3_aa: CSAPDLAGELEQFF; cdr3_nt: TGCAGTGCTCCAGATCTAGCGGGAGAGCTTGAGCAGTTCTTC
d_call: .; clone_size: .; j_call: TRBJ1-2; v_call: TRBV18; cdr3_aa: CASSPSQGTQYGYTF; cdr3_nt: TGTGCCAGCTCACCCTCACAGGGAACTCAATATGGCTACACCTTC
d_call: .; clone_size: few; j_call: TRBJ1-5; v_call: TRBV6-1; cdr3_aa: CASSPTWGNQPQHF; cdr3_nt: TGTGCCAGCAGCCCCACGTGGGGCAATCAGCCCCAGCATTTT
d_call: .; clone_size: .; j_call: TRBJ2-5; v_call: TRBV7-9; cdr3_aa: CASSLIRTLETQYF; cdr3_nt: TGTGCCAGCAGCTTAATTAGAACGCTAGAGACCCAGTACTTC
d_call: TRBD1; clone_size: .; j_call: TRBJ1-2; v_call: TRBV12-5; cdr3_aa: CASGPGTGAGGYTF; cdr3_nt: TGTGCTAGTGGTCCCGGGACAGGGGCTGGTGGCTACACCTTC
d_call: .; clone_size: many; j_call: TRBJ2-1; v_call: TRBV7-9; cdr3_aa: CASSLAGPINEQFF; cdr3_nt: TGTGCCAGCAGCTTAGCGGGGCCTATCAATGAGCAGTTCTTC
d_call: TRBD2; clone_size: few; j_call: TRBJ2-4; v_call: TRBV6-5; cdr3_aa: CASIMGGSGKNIQYF; cdr3_nt: TGTGCCAGCATTATGGGCGGGAGCGGCAAAAACATTCAGTACTTC
d_call: .; clone_size: .; j_call: TRBJ2-1; v_call: TRBV5-1; cdr3_aa: CASSLSRDYNEQFF; cdr3_nt: TGCGCCAGCAGCTTGTCCCGGGACTACAATGAGCAGTTCTTC
d_call: TRBD1; clone_size: few; j_call: TRBJ1-1; v_call: TRBV7-8; cdr3_aa: CASSKTGVEAFF; cdr3_nt: TGTGCCAGCAGCAAGACAGGGGTTGAAGCTTTCTTT